This T cell receptor beta chain was sequenced during a study of CD8+CD57+ T cells in acquired aplastic anemia. At the level of the study: The DNA of sorted CD4+ and CD8+ cells averaged approximately 3.4 ug.

This clonotype was counted many times. CDR3 and TCR beta VDJ profiling relied on a genomic DNA template. TCRdb reanalysed the reads using MiXCR and keeps one entry per CDR3 protein. The sample lists hundreds of thousands of distinct CDR3 sequences, about half occurring once. For sequencing, patients were chosen who had shown expansion of CD8+CD57+ cells by flow cytometry. The germline V gene has CDR1 SGHNT and CDR2 YENEEA. This CDR3 region has 11 residues. V lost 4 bases to trimming and J lost 10 bases, with 8 bases between them. Sequenced material: sorted CD4+, CD8+, or CD8+CD57+ T cells (not recorded which) from PBMCs. This chain joins TRBV11-3 and TRBJ2-1; D unresolved. The receptor was derived from a human donor with aplastic anemia. CDR3: CASSSANEQFF. Written as DNA, the CDR3 is TGTGCCAGCAGCTCAGCGAACGAGCAGTTCTTC.